This T cell receptor beta chain was recovered during a study of early T cells in non-severe SARS-CoV-2 infection. J gave up 3 bases and V 3 bases, and 6 bases lay outside the gene matches. Germline V CDR1 and CDR2: KGHSH, LQKENI. The CDR3 sequence is 18 residues long. In this sample, this clonotype turned up a few times. Unique molecular identifiers were affixed to single, distinct cDNA molecules. TCRdb re-called the 5' RACE reads with MiXCR, one entry per CDR3 protein. The sample contains about 77,000 distinct CDR3 sequences, 8.5% to 10% of which appear only once. What was sequenced was whole blood. The TCR was taken from an adult who was a healthcare worker with PCR-confirmed SARS-CoV-2 infection or an uninfected control (not recorded which). The chain carries TRBV18 and TRBJ2-1; 15 bases align to TRBD2. CDR3 protein: CASSPLGLAGGNYNEQFF. Here the CDR3 DNA reads TGTGCCAGCTCACCGCTGGGACTAGCGGGAGGAAACTACAATGAGCAGTTCTTC.